This entry concerns a single T cell receptor beta chain. There is no known antigen for this receptor. Within one base of it there is no much larger clone, and no base qualities were kept. This record belongs to a study of beta chain features in type 1 diabetes (dated by TCRdb to the late 2010s). About the investigation overall: Patients and healthy donors did not differ in mean age, gender distribution, total cell number or subset yield. The study compared TCRB repertoires of sorted circulating CD4+ T cell subsets between recently diagnosed type 1 diabetes patients and matched healthy donors. Naive and central memory subsets were obtained from all 30 or so donors, but regulatory and stem cell-like memory subsets were isolated from only 8 patients and roughly 8 healthy donors. Across all samples, some 110,000,000 sorted cells were examined, and cell number per subset correlated strongly with RNA yield.

The CDR3, cysteine through phenylalanine, is 11 amino acids long. Solely the CDR3 DNA is kept, with 33 bases framed from the first base. The germline ends are 5 bases apart after V is trimmed by 2 bases and J by 7 bases. The germline V gene provides CDR1 SGHVS and CDR2 FQNEAQ. Results the study describes overall, beyond this receptor: Only small numbers of individuals were included in the HLA sub-analyses, which left unresolved whether HLA type had any influence on TCRB rearrangement. In all four CD4+ subsets, TCRB CDR3 length was moderately but significantly shorter in type 1 diabetes patients. At VDJ recombination sites, type 1 diabetes patients had fewer insertions and more deleted nucleotides, which implies abnormalities in thymic rearrangement. Naive, central memory and regulatory TCRB repertoires appeared to be more alike among patients than among healthy donors. Because cDNA rather than genomic DNA was sequenced, highly expressing activated cells could have been over-represented, although no difference in activation and CD3 levels was found between groups. Shorter templates might have been favored by PCR, but patient and control samples were amplified and corrected together, so both groups would have been affected equally by any skew.

Each donor gave one peripheral blood draw, approximately 100 mL on average, collected into heparinised tubes. A BD FACSAria II was used to sort naive, central memory, regulatory and stem cell-like memory CD4+ T cells with a panel that included CD45RO, CCR7, CD25, CD127, CD95 and CD27. A purity above 98% was achieved for all sorted populations. PBMCs were separated immediately by Lymphoprep density gradient centrifugation and were stained directly, without being cultured. To minimize batch effects, samples were stained and sorted in pairs, one healthy donor with one patient per experiment. The High Capacity cDNA Reverse Transcription Kit was used to reverse transcribe all of the isolated RNA, meaning that expressed TCRB transcripts were what got sequenced. Deep immunoSEQ sequencing was performed on naive, central memory and regulatory T cell samples, with an average of roughly 3.3 million total reads per sample. Sorted cells were lysed in RLT buffer and RNA was extracted with DNase-treated RNeasy Micro or Mini kits, depending on cell number. To prevent cross-contamination, every cell subset was processed on its own, while patient and healthy donor samples were processed together. The immunoSEQ multiplex PCR was used to amplify TCRB sequences from cDNA, yielding 87-bp fragments that span the CDR3 region. Amplicons were sequenced on the Illumina HiSeq platform. Concerning the study's data processing: PCR bias was computationally corrected using synthetic template baselines, reads within Hamming distance 2 were collapsed, and singletons that could not be merged were discarded. Reads were aligned against IMGT to assign V, D and J genes, CDR3 length and insertions or deletions at six rearrangement sites. Clonotype counts were normalized to sorted cell number within each subset before computing true diversity and Gini coefficients with the tcR R package. The overlap coefficient, calculated on TCRB nucleotide sequences, was used to quantify repertoire sharing. As a proxy for the pre-selection repertoire, out-of-frame TCRB sequences from naive cells were analyzed. TCRdb's version of the immuneACCESS table is confined to in-frame rearrangements and falls short of the full clone set. An unresolved V gene accounts for under half of the shortfall where checked; the remainder is of unknown origin. D and trimming were read from the DNA, whereas the V and J calls and clone size are those reported in that table. The sample has 300,000 to 350,000 clones on record, approximately 13% of them singletons. In total, the top ten clones hold roughly 0.015% of the sample.

The sequence was obtained from a woman between 18 and 30 years old with type 1 diabetes. The V and J genes are TRBV7-8 and TRBJ1-1; no D gene can be assigned with confidence. The sequenced material came from naive CD4+ T cells from blood. Reading the label with the study, this specimen's cell subset or site is: true naive CD4+ T cells. Here is the DNA: TGTGCCAGCAGCTTAATGTATGAAGCTTTCTTT. Translated, it gives CASSLMYEAFF.